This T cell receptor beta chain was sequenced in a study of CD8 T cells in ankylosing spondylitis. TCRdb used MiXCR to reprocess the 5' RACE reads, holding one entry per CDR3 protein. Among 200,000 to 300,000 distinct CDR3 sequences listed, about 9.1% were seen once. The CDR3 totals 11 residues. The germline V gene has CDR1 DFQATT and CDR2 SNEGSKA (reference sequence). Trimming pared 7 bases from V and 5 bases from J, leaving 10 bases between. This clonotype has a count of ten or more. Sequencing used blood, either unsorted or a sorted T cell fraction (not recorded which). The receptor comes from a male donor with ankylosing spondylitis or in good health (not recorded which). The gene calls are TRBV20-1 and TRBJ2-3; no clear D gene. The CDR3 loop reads CSVPYGDTQYF. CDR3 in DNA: TGCAGTGTCCCTTACGGAGATACGCAGTATTTT.